The sequence of this T cell receptor (beta chain) was determined in a study of cytomegalovirus exposure and HLA in healthy donors. The PCR employed 60 Vbeta primers together with 13 Jbeta primers. The table came from immunoSEQ multiplex PCR; TCRdb's copy has only in-frame clones and leaves some out. The sample yields approximately 100,000 clones, 65% to 80% seen once. V was trimmed by 8 bases and J by 4 bases, leaving 20 bases between them. This CDR3 comprises 15 residues. CDR1 is SGHTA and CDR2 is FQGNSA in the germline V gene. The sequence was obtained from a man aged 55 to 70 in good health and CMV-seronegative. The gene calls are TRBV7-2 and TRBJ1-2, with D perhaps TRBD1 (5 bases). Sequences were obtained from PBMCs. CDR3 protein: CASRLEGRGGYGYTF. The CDR3 DNA sequence: TGTGCCAGCCGTCTCGAGGGGCGGGGCGGCTATGGCTACACCTTC.